This T cell receptor beta chain derives from a study of tumor and adjacent non-tumor tissue in lung cancer. Study-wide background: Each sample yielded around 4.2 million productive TCRbeta reads on average.

A modified ARM-PCR protocol with three rounds of nested PCR amplified TCRbeta. TCRdb re-derived calls from the multiplex PCR reads in MiXCR, one entry per CDR3 protein. The data contain about 120,000 distinct CDR3 sequences, approximately 80% of them singletons. Per germline, CDR1 MNHEY and CDR2 SVGAGI. The CDR3 contains 15 residues. The template was RNA from unsorted bulk tissue. Notes on the study in general: In normal lung, the top 100 clones were significantly more dominant than in tumor.

This clonotype is a singleton in its sample. The antigen remains unidentified. A junction boundary mismatches the germline segment, possibly from a read error. Sequencing input: lung tumor tissue. This chain joins TRBV6-5 and TRBJ2-7; D is possibly TRBD2 (5 bases). This clonotype was sampled from an older man with non-small cell lung cancer. The CDR3 protein is CAVGRRLLGSYEQYF. The CDR3 nucleotides read TGTGCCGTCGGAAGGAGACTATTAGGTTCTTACGAGCAATACTTC.